The 7 T cell receptor beta chains listed next were all sequenced from one sample in a study of blood T cell repertoires in COVID-19 (dated by TCRdb to about 2020). To prepare the library, the immunoSEQ multiplex PCR assay was applied. The table comes from immuneACCESS by way of TCRdb, which keeps in-frame sequences with V and J called. Part of the clones is missing from these tables; in studies checked, under half for an unresolved V gene and the rest for unknown reasons. In all, the sample holds hundreds of thousands of clones, and roughly 86% of those were seen once. The ten top clones hold about 6% of the sample. Material: peripheral blood. These receptors came from a woman aged 80 or older with COVID-19, enrolled during active disease.

The V and J genes are TRBV12-3 or TRBV12-4 and TRBJ2-7, with a weak D call TRBD2 (6 bases). The germline V and J ends were trimmed by 11 bases and 8 bases, with 16 bases remaining between them. CDR3 length: 11 residues. The CDR3 loop is CAGGTDLQQYV. Written as DNA, the CDR3 is TGTGCCGGAGGGACTGATTTACAGCAGTACGTC.

The chain has TRBV6-2 or TRBV6-3 and TRBJ2-1, with 10 positions matching TRBD2. The CDR3 runs to 16 residues. Germline-derived CDR1 and CDR2 are MNHEY and SVGEGT. V gave up 5 bases and J gave up 3 bases; unmatched junction bases: 7. As DNA, the CDR3 is TGTGCCAGCAGTGCGGAGCGGGGGGGGAACTACAATGAGCAGTTCTTC. It translates to CASSAERGGNYNEQFF.

This sequence joins TRBV15 and TRBJ1-4; no definite D call. CDR3 length equals 15 residues. The V end was cut by 0 bases, the J end by 0 bases, with 5 bases between. CDR1 is LNHNV, CDR2 YYDKDF, per germline (reference sequence). DNA of the CDR3: TGTGCCACCAGCAGAGAAACAGCAACTAATGAAAAACTGTTTTTT. The encoded protein is CATSRETATNEKLFF.

The rearrangement links TRBV5-4 to TRBJ2-1, with a possible D match to TRBD2 (6 bases). The CDR3 length is 14 residues. The germline gives CDR1 SGHNT, CDR2 YYREEE (reference sequence). V lost 3 bases to trimming and J lost 4 bases, with 11 bases between them. The chain's CDR3 is CASSSGVSYNEQFF. CDR3 nucleotide sequence: TGTGCCAGCAGCTCGGGGGTATCATACAATGAGCAGTTCTTC.

V and J are TRBV5-1 and TRBJ1-1; 9 bases align to TRBD1. The germline CDR1 and CDR2 sequences are SGHRS and YFSETQ. The CDR3 is 17 residues long. V was pared by 0 bases and J by 1 base, with 7 bases of the junction left unmatched. The CDR3 DNA reads TGCGCCAGCAGCTTGGGCACAGGGGGCGGGTGGAACACTGAAGCTTTCTTT. Protein sequence: CASSLGTGGGWNTEAFF.

The gene calls are TRBV3-1 (or the pseudogene TRBV3-2) and TRBJ1-3; 7 bases align to TRBD1. Trimming at V came to 1 base and at J to 4 bases, leaving 7 bases not matched to a gene. The CDR3 consists of 16 residues. The V gene's germline CDR1 is LGHDT and CDR2 YNNKEL (reference sequence). The CDR3 here is CASSQGGRGLGNTIYF. CDR3 DNA sequence: TGTGCCAGCAGCCAAGGAGGAAGGGGGCTGGGAAACACCATATATTTT.

The J gene is TRBJ2-1, the V gene TRBV19, with TRBD1 matching 10 bases. Germline lookup yields CDR1 LNHDA and CDR2 SQIVND (reference sequence). V dropped 4 bases and J dropped 7; count of bases not matched to a gene: 7. The length of the CDR3 is 15 residues. The CDR3 loop reads CASSTRQGAWNEQFF. The CDR3 bases are TGTGCCAGTAGTACTAGACAGGGGGCATGGAATGAGCAGTTCTTC.